These 25 T cell receptor beta chains came from one sample sequenced in a study of blood T cell repertoires in COVID-19. The data were produced by immunoSEQ multiplex PCR, yet TCRdb's version contains in-frame clones alone and is incomplete. The table records approximately 140,000 clones, 88% of them present only once. The sample was peripheral blood. The receptors derive from a man aged 50 or older with active or convalescent COVID-19.

The chain joins TRBV14 to TRBJ2-3, with 9 bases identical to TRBD2. The CDR3 is 16 residues long. Unmatched junction bases numbered 10, after V lost 0 bases and J lost 9 bases. Looked up from germline, CDR1 is SGHDN and CDR2 is FVKESK. The DNA for the CDR3 is TGTGCCAGCAGCCAAGACGTAGCGGGAGTTCCCAGAACGCAGTATTTT. It encodes CASSQDVAGVPRTQYF.

This clone occurred a few times. The rearrangement uses TRBV4-3 and TRBJ2-1, with a tentative D call TRBD2 (5 bases). CDR1 is LGHNA, CDR2 YSLEER, per germline. The CDR3 runs to 15 residues. Trimming cost V 3 bases and J 3 bases, with 12 bases left between them. CDR3 amino acids: CASSQDWYRYNEQFF. DNA of the CDR3: TGCGCCAGCAGCCAGGACTGGTATCGCTACAATGAGCAGTTCTTC.

This clone was seen only once. The gene calls are TRBV5-1 and TRBJ1-2; TRBD1 might be the D (5 bases). CDR1 is SGHRS, CDR2 YFSETQ, per germline. The CDR3 spans 16 residues. V was trimmed by 1 base and J by 0 bases, leaving 13 bases between them. The CDR3: CASSLRSGRTNYGYTF. In nucleotides, the CDR3 is TGCGCCAGCAGCTTGAGATCAGGGAGGACTAACTATGGCTACACCTTC.

There are a few counts of this clone. The chain links TRBV30 to TRBJ1-3; a possible D gene is TRBD1 (5 bases). The V gene's germline CDR1 is GTSNPN and CDR2 SVGIG (reference sequence). There are 15 residues in the CDR3. V was shortened by 2 bases and J by 0 bases, with 11 bases between the two germline ends. The CDR3 DNA reads TGTGCCTGGAGTATTACAGGTTCCTCTGGAAACACCATATATTTT. The encoded protein is CAWSITGSSGNTIYF. The full variable domain, its missing parts supplied by reference TRBV30 and TRBJ1-3, is SQTIHQWPATLVQPVGSPLSLECTVEGTSNPNLYWYRQAAGRGLQLLFYSVGIGQISSEVPQNLSASRPQDRQFILSSKKLLLSDSGFYLCAWSITGSSGNTIYFGEGSWLTVV.

The chain carries TRBV27 and TRBJ2-7; TRBD1 aligns across 8 bases. The V gene end was trimmed by 6 bases and the J gene end by 0 bases; junction bases not matched to a gene: 4. The CDR3 runs 14 residues. From germline, CDR1 is MNHEY and CDR2 SMNVEV (reference sequence). The CDR3 sequence: CASRAGGGSYEQYF. In DNA form, the CDR3 reads TGTGCCAGCAGGGCAGGGGGCGGCTCCTACGAGCAGTACTTC.

This chain uses TRBV21-1 with TRBJ2-7; the DNA was not compared with TRBD1, the D call given in the table. TRBV21-1 is flagged as a pseudogene. The CDR3 length is 21 residues. The CDR3 DNA reads as TGTGCCAGCAGCAAACTCCTCCTACGAATTCCTAACCGGGACAGGGGCTACGAGCAGTACTTC. It is translated as CASSKLLLRIPNRDRGYEQYF.

The chain is built from TRBV19 and TRBJ2-5, with TRBD2 matching 15 bases. This CDR3 contains 19 residues. V lost 1 base and J lost 3; bases outside the gene matches: 9. Germline assignment: CDR1 LNHDA and CDR2 SQIVND (reference sequence). DNA for the CDR3: TGTGCCAGTAGTATAGTTGGACTAGCGGGAGGGCCGGGTAAAGAGACCCAGTACTTC. It specifies CASSIVGLAGGPGKETQYF.

V gene TRBV29-1 combines with J gene TRBJ2-1; TRBD2 might be the D (6 bases). In germline, CDR1 is SQVTM, CDR2 ANQGSEA. CDR3 size: 14 residues. The V end was cut by 7 bases, the J end by 3 bases, with 16 bases between. Here the CDR3 DNA reads TGCAGCGGGGCGGTCGGGACTGGCTACAATGAGCAGTTCTTC. Protein sequence: CSGAVGTGYNEQFF.

The V and J genes are TRBV6-5 and TRBJ1-3, with 11 positions matching TRBD1. The J segment lost 7 bases and the V segment lost 6 bases, leaving 8 bases of the junction unmatched. The germline V gene has CDR1 MNHEY and CDR2 SVGAGI. This CDR3 is 15 amino acids long. CDR3 region: CASSRGTGGKNTIYF. In DNA, the CDR3 is TGTGCCAGCAGCCGCGGGACAGGGGGGAAGAACACCATATATTTT.

V usage is TRBV18 and J usage is TRBJ2-7; 8 bases agree with TRBD2. The CDR3 covers 17 residues. Germline loops: CDR1 KGHSH, CDR2 LQKENI. V lost 0 bases, J lost 3 bases, and 10 bases stayed unmatched. This chain's CDR3 is CASSPPGASGGYYEQYF. In nucleotides, the CDR3 is TGTGCCAGCTCACCACCGGGGGCCAGCGGGGGTTACTACGAGCAGTACTTC.

This clone has more than one count but fewer than ten. Other nucleotide sequences from this sample produce the same CDR3. The chain recombines TRBV7-9 with TRBJ1-2, with unresolved D. Trimming removed 1 base from V and 5 bases from J, with 5 bases in between. Germline V gene data show CDR1 as SEHNR and CDR2 as FQNEAQ (reference sequence). This CDR3 has 12 residues. As DNA, the CDR3 is TGTGCCAGCAGCTTAGACAGTTATGGCTACACCTTC. It yields the protein CASSLDSYGYTF. The full variable domain, rest sourced from reference TRBV7-9 and TRBJ1-2, is DTGVSQNPRHKITKRGQNVTFRCDPISEHNRLYWYRQTLGQGPEFLTYFQNEAQLEKSRLLSDRFSAERPKGSFSTLEIQRTEQGDSAMYLCASSLDSYGYTFGSGTRLTVV.

This chain joins TRBV2 and TRBJ2-7; D is unresolved. CDR1 and CDR2 (germline): SNHLY, FYNNEI. This CDR3 has 14 residues. V was cut by 2 bases and J by 4 bases, with 12 bases left in between. CDR3 in amino acids: CASSEWNREYEQYF. CDR3 DNA sequence: TGTGCCAGCAGTGAATGGAACAGAGAATACGAGCAGTACTTC.

The chain is built from TRBV6-6 and TRBJ2-2; possible D gene TRBD2, 5 bases. V gave up 2 bases and J gave up 3 bases, with 7 bases separating them. The CDR3 runs to 14 residues. The germline gives CDR1 MNHNY, CDR2 SVGAGI (reference sequence). Here the CDR3 reads CASSYVRDTGELFF. For the CDR3, the DNA is TGTGCCAGCAGTTACGTGAGGGACACCGGGGAGCTGTTTTTT.

The chain has TRBV28 and TRBJ1-1; D is perhaps TRBD1 (6 bases). This CDR3 is 16 amino acids long. Trimming cost V 6 bases and J 4 bases, with 21 bases left between them. The germline V gene encodes CDR1 MDHEN and CDR2 SYDVKM. The CDR3 reads CASRLPPPRGSTEAFF. The CDR3 coding sequence is TGTGCCAGCAGACTTCCTCCACCCAGGGGTAGCACTGAAGCTTTCTTT.

V gene TRBV6-1 combines with J gene TRBJ2-7; 12 bases map to TRBD2. Trimming cost V 6 bases and J 1 base; bases outside gene matches: 4. Germline CDR1 MNHNS, CDR2 SASEGT. The CDR3 sequence is 15 residues long. CDR3 nucleotide sequence: TGTGCCAGCAGCATACTAGCGGGAGGATCCTACGAGCAGTACTTC. This sequence encodes CASSILAGGSYEQYF.

This clone was seen just once. The chain couples TRBV27 to TRBJ1-6, with TRBD1 matching over 9 bases. V gave up 8 bases and J gave up 10 bases; unmatched junction bases: 6. Per germline, CDR1 MNHEY and CDR2 SMNVEV (reference sequence). The length of the CDR3 is 13 residues. DNA for the CDR3: TGTGCCAGCCGGACAGGGGCGGACTCACCCCTCCACTTT. Translating it yields CASRTGADSPLHF.

The chain uses TRBV14 and TRBJ1-2; D is unresolved. The germline CDR1 and CDR2 sequences are SGHDN and FVKESK. Trimming shortened V by 1 base and J by 10 bases, and 13 bases separated the two germline ends. This CDR3 comprises 13 residues. The CDR3 region has the DNA TGTGCCAGCAGCCAAGGGGCTCGGACTTACTACACCTTC. It specifies CASSQGARTYYTF. The variable domain in full, with the rest retrieved from reference TRBV14 and TRBJ1-2, is EAGVTQFPSHSVIEKGQTVTLRCDPISGHDNLYWYRRVMGKEIKFLLHFVKESKQDESGMPNNRFLAERTGGTYSTLKVQPAELEDSGVYFCASSQGARTYYTFGSGTRLTVV.

The chain is built from TRBV27 and TRBJ2-3; D ambiguous. Deletions cut 3 bases from V and 6 bases from J, with 7 bases between. This CDR3 is built from 12 residues. Germline V CDR1 and CDR2: MNHEY, SMNVEV (reference sequence). The CDR3 nucleotides are TGTGCCAGCAGTTTTCCTGGCGATACGCAGTATTTT. The encoded protein is CASSFPGDTQYF.

V usage is TRBV2 and J usage is TRBJ2-3; 9 nucleotides agree with TRBD1. Germline values: CDR1 SNHLY, CDR2 FYNNEI. The CDR3 extends over 15 amino acids. The ends lost 7 bases at V and 3 bases at J; junction bases unmatched: 8. CDR3 sequence: CASTGDREGTDTQYF. In nucleotides, the CDR3 is TGTGCCAGCACCGGGGACAGGGAAGGGACAGATACGCAGTATTTT.

The V gene is TRBV4-1, the J gene TRBJ2-4; D remains ambiguous. The V gene lost 2 bases and the J gene lost 0 bases, with 11 bases spanning the gap. Germline V gives CDR1 MGHRA, CDR2 YSYEKL. The CDR3 contains 16 residues. Here the CDR3 DNA reads TGCGCCAGCAGCCAATTCGAAGGAGTAGCCAAAAACATTCAGTACTTC. It encodes CASSQFEGVAKNIQYF.

The chain is built from TRBV5-1 and TRBJ2-7; 8 positions agree with TRBD1. Germline trimming cut 1 base from V and 3 bases from J; bases unmatched to any gene: 6. The germline gives CDR1 SGHRS, CDR2 YFSETQ. This CDR3 comprises 15 residues. The CDR3 DNA sequence: TGCGCCAGCAGCTTGACACCAGGGGGCTACTACGAGCAGTACTTC. Translated: CASSLTPGGYYEQYF.

V usage is TRBV6-5 and J usage is TRBJ1-4; perhaps TRBD1 as D (5 bases). The length of the CDR3 is 12 residues. Per the germline V gene, CDR1 is MNHEY and CDR2 is SVGAGI. The V end was cut by 0 bases, the J end by 10 bases, with 6 bases between. The CDR3 DNA follows: TGTGCCAGCAGTTACTCGGGGGGAAAACTGTTTTTT. It codes for CASSYSGGKLFF.

The rearrangement uses TRBV24-1 and TRBJ2-5, with 7 bases identical to TRBD1. The J segment lost 2 bases and the V segment lost 0 bases, leaving 14 bases of the junction unmatched. Germline V gene lookup returns CDR1 KGHDR and CDR2 SFDVKD. The CDR3 runs 19 residues. CDR3 protein: CATSDLLGETGSPQETQYF. The DNA for the CDR3 is TGTGCCACCAGTGATTTGCTTGGAGAGACAGGGTCCCCACAAGAGACCCAGTACTTC.

V and J are TRBV28 and TRBJ2-3, with 7 bases that match TRBD1. The CDR3 has 16 amino acids. V gave up 4 bases and J gave up 1 base; unmatched junction bases: 8. CDR1 is MDHEN, CDR2 SYDVKM, per germline. The CDR3 loop is CASSSRTGSRTDTQYF. DNA for the CDR3: TGTGCCAGCAGTTCGCGGACAGGCTCCCGCACAGATACGCAGTATTTT.

V usage is TRBV24-1 and J usage is TRBJ1-2, with unresolved D. Trimming stripped 9 bases from V and 1 base from J, with 8 bases between. CDR1 is KGHDR and CDR2 is SFDVKD in the germline V gene. The CDR3 has 12 residues. The CDR3 spells CATGGDNYGYTF. For the CDR3, the DNA is TGTGCCACCGGCGGGGATAACTATGGCTACACCTTC.